This record concerns one T cell receptor (beta chain) sequence. Germline loops: CDR1 SEHNR, CDR2 FQNEAQ (reference sequence). The CDR3 extends over 14 amino acids. J was trimmed by 5 bases and V by 6 bases; bases with no gene match: 7. The source of the sample is a study of blood T cell repertoires in COVID-19. Assay used: immunoSEQ multiplex PCR; TCRdb lists only in-frame clones, some missing. Among 85,000 to 130,000 clones, around 86% were seen once, and the ten largest hold 15%. The rearrangement links TRBV7-9 to TRBJ2-7; 10 bases map to TRBD1. The origin of this receptor is a man in his fifties with acute or convalescent COVID-19. The sample consisted of peripheral blood. CDR3 protein: CASSYGTGEHEQYF. The CDR3 DNA is TGTGCCAGCAGTTACGGGACAGGGGAACACGAGCAGTACTTC.